These 18 T cell receptor beta chains came from one sample sequenced in a study of OX40 agonist ivuxolimab in advanced cancers. Sequencing was performed with immunoSEQ multiplex PCR; in TCRdb, only in-frame clones are kept and a portion is missing. The sample yields roughly 70,000 clones, approximately 90% seen once. Sequences were derived from CD4+ or CD8+ T cells sorted from blood, sampled in a trial of the OX40 agonist ivuxolimab. All receptors derive from an adult with an advanced solid tumor such as melanoma, head and neck, liver or kidney cancer.

The gene calls are TRBV13 and TRBJ2-2; no definite D call. The CDR3 runs to 14 residues. Germline CDR1 PRHDT, CDR2 FYEKMQ (reference sequence). Trimming removed 5 bases from V and 3 bases from J, with 10 bases in between. CDR3 sequence (DNA): TGTGCCAGCAGCCTACTTGGGGACACCGGGGAGCTGTTTTTT. As protein: CASSLLGDTGELFF. The variable domain in full, with the rest retrieved from reference TRBV13 and TRBJ2-2, is AAGVIQSPRHLIKEKRETATLKCYPIPRHDTVYWYQQGPGQDPQFLISFYEKMQSDKGSIPDRFSAQQFSDYHSELNMSSLELGDSALYFCASSLLGDTGELFFGEGSRLTVL.

This clone turned up a few times. The chain recombines TRBV2 with TRBJ2-7, with D unclear. Trimming took 2 bases from V and 3 from J, leaving 2 bases between them. Germline V gene data show CDR1 as SNHLY and CDR2 as FYNNEI. The CDR3 covers 11 residues. This CDR3 reads CASSEFYEQYF. For the CDR3, the DNA is TGTGCCAGCAGTGAATTCTACGAGCAGTACTTC.

The chain recombines TRBV7-2 with TRBJ2-7; 11 positions agree with TRBD2. Germline V gene sequence: CDR1 SGHTA, CDR2 FQGNSA. The V and J ends lost 5 bases and 7 bases, in that order; junction bases with no gene match: 10. The CDR3 extends over 15 amino acids. This CDR3 reads CASSPQGSGRAEQYF. The CDR3 region has the DNA TGTGCCAGCAGCCCCCAGGGTAGCGGGAGGGCAGAGCAGTACTTC. The whole variable domain, remainder taken from reference TRBV7-2 and TRBJ2-7, is GAGVSQSPSNKVTEKGKDVELRCDPISGHTALYWYRQSLGQGLEFLIYFQGNSAPDKSGLPSDRFSAERTGGSVSTLTIQRTQQEDSAVYLCASSPQGSGRAEQYFGPGTRLTVT.

This chain connects TRBV7-9 to TRBJ2-3; D uncertain. Trimming removed 5 bases from V and 8 bases from J, with 14 bases in between. The CDR3 has 13 amino acids. From germline, CDR1 is SEHNR and CDR2 FQNEAQ (reference sequence). The CDR3 spells CASSAIDHTTQYF. CDR3 nucleotides: TGTGCCAGCAGCGCTATAGATCATACTACGCAGTATTTT.

The chain carries TRBV30 and TRBJ2-3, with 11 positions matching TRBD2. V trimming: 5 bases; J trimming: 3 bases; junction bases outside the gene matches: 16. CDR3 length: 18 amino acids. Per germline, CDR1 GTSNPN and CDR2 SVGIG (reference sequence). CDR3 residues: CAWGAGSWTSGFTDTQYF. The CDR3 coding sequence is TGTGCCTGGGGGGCAGGGAGCTGGACTAGCGGGTTTACAGATACGCAGTATTTT.

The chain carries TRBV2 and TRBJ1-6; D not certain. Germline V CDR1 and CDR2: SNHLY, FYNNEI. Trimming shortened V by 2 bases and J by 5 bases, and 10 bases separated the two germline ends. The CDR3 is 15 residues long. The CDR3 nucleotides are TGTGCCAGCAGTGAATCGTCCAACAATAATTCACCCCTCCACTTT. Translated: CASSESSNNNSPLHF.

The rearrangement links TRBV11-2 to TRBJ2-5; 8 bases line up with TRBD2. Germline V lookup: CDR1 SGHAT, CDR2 FQNNGV. V trimming: 6 bases; J trimming: 4 bases; junction bases outside the gene matches: 10. This CDR3 has 15 amino acids. The CDR3 here is CASSRTGGERETQYF. The CDR3 DNA reads TGTGCCAGCAGTAGAACGGGAGGGGAAAGAGAGACCCAGTACTTC.

The V and J genes are TRBV10-3 and TRBJ1-2, with D possibly being TRBD1 (5 bases). The CDR3 is 13 amino acids. Germline-derived CDR1 and CDR2 are ENHRY and SYGVKD. V was clipped by 7 bases and J by 4 bases, with 13 bases between them. The CDR3 protein is CAITRDGPYGYTF. The CDR3 nucleotides are TGTGCCATCACTCGGGACGGACCCTATGGCTACACCTTC.

The CDR3 loop reads CAWTKDTNMNTEAFF. The DNA for the CDR3 is TGTGCCTGGACGAAAGACACCAACATGAACACTGAAGCTTTCTTT. The chain uses TRBV30 and TRBJ1-1, with no clear D. V lost 4 bases, J lost 0 bases, and 15 bases lay in between. Germline V lookup: CDR1 GTSNPN, CDR2 SVGIG (reference sequence). The CDR3 spans 15 residues.

The chain recombines TRBV4-1 with TRBJ2-5; 13 bases line up with TRBD2. V was pared by 4 bases and J by 3 bases, with 2 bases of the junction left unmatched. The CDR3 is 15 amino acids. CDR1 and CDR2 (germline): MGHRA, YSYEKL. The CDR3 region is CASSPGTSGKETQYF. CDR3 nucleotides: TGCGCCAGCAGCCCCGGGACTAGCGGGAAAGAGACCCAGTACTTC.

The rearrangement uses TRBV18 and TRBJ2-5; 10 bases map to TRBD2. The CDR3 consists of 17 residues. With 2 bases clipped from V and 2 bases from J, the junction kept 8 bases outside the gene matches. Looked up from germline, CDR1 is KGHSH and CDR2 is LQKENI. This CDR3 reads CASSPLPGLATQETQYF. Written as DNA, the CDR3 is TGTGCCAGCTCACCATTACCGGGACTAGCGACTCAAGAGACCCAGTACTTC.

The CDR3 DNA sequence: TGTGCCAGCAGCACCACAGGTCAAGCTGGAAACACCATATATTTT. Protein sequence: CASSTTGQAGNTIYF. The chain uses TRBV9 and TRBJ1-3; D is possibly TRBD1 (5 bases). There are 15 residues in the CDR3. From germline, CDR1 is SGDLS and CDR2 YYNGEE. V shed 4 bases and J shed 2 bases, with 13 bases lying between them.

V and J are TRBV20-1 and TRBJ2-1; D gene ambiguous. The CDR3 is 10 residues long. V lost 7 bases and J 3 bases, leaving 4 bases between the germline ends. Germline CDR1 and CDR2: DFQATT and SNEGSKA (reference sequence). The CDR3 region has the DNA TGCAGTGGGGGCTACAATGAGCAGTTCTTC. Amino acids: CSGGYNEQFF.

V usage is TRBV19 and J usage is TRBJ2-3; 11 bases align to TRBD2. This CDR3 comprises 14 residues. Germline assignment: CDR1 LNHDA and CDR2 SQIVND (reference sequence). J was trimmed by 5 bases and V by 5 bases; bases with no gene match: 3. CDR3 residues: CASSPTSGRDTQYF. The CDR3 coding sequence is TGTGCCAGTAGTCCAACTAGCGGGAGAGATACGCAGTATTTT. Together with reference TRBV19 and TRBJ2-3, the CDR3 gives the full variable domain: DGGITQSPKYLFRKEGQNVTLSCEQNLNHDAMYWYRQDPGQGLRLIYYSQIVNDFQKGDIAEGYSVSREKKESFPLTVTSAQKNPTAFYLCASSPTSGRDTQYFGPGTRLTVL.

V and J are TRBV7-3 and TRBJ2-7; TRBD2 agrees at 8 bases. Germline V CDR1 and CDR2: SGHTA, FQGTGA. The V and J ends lost 1 base and 2 bases, in that order; junction bases with no gene match: 4. The CDR3 is made up of 15 amino acids. The CDR3 loop reads CASSLNSGKAYEQYF. The CDR3 DNA sequence: TGTGCCAGCAGCTTAAATAGCGGGAAAGCCTACGAGCAGTACTTC.

The V gene is TRBV10-1, the J gene TRBJ2-1; TRBD1 might be the D (5 bases). The V and J ends lost 6 bases and 9 bases respectively, with 15 bases between them. In germline, CDR1 is WNHNN, CDR2 SYGVQD (reference sequence). The CDR3 length is 13 residues. Here the CDR3 reads CASRPARVGEQFF. CDR3 bases: TGCGCCAGCAGACCCGCCAGGGTCGGTGAGCAGTTCTTC.

J is TRBJ2-1 and V is TRBV5-1; weak D call: TRBD2 (5 bases). V shed 0 bases and J shed 1 base, with 17 bases lying between them. Per the germline V gene, CDR1 is SGHRS and CDR2 is YFSETQ. There are 18 residues in the CDR3. In DNA form, the CDR3 reads TGCGCCAGCAGCTTGGGCACGGATACTAGGTTTTCCTACAATGAGCAGTTCTTC. Its translation: CASSLGTDTRFSYNEQFF.

V usage is TRBV9 and J usage is TRBJ2-7; tentatively, D is TRBD1 (6 bases). The CDR3 is made up of 12 amino acids. The V gene's germline CDR1 is SGDLS and CDR2 YYNGEE. The V end was cut by 3 bases, the J end by 5 bases, with 9 bases between. CDR3 sequence: CASSEAGDEQYF. The DNA for the CDR3 is TGTGCCAGCAGCGAGGCAGGGGACGAGCAGTACTTC.